These 7 T cell receptor beta chains share one sample of origin, sequenced in a study of blood T cell repertoires in COVID-19. TCRdb's table, derived via immunoSEQ multiplex PCR, lists solely in-frame clones and lacks some. The table has about 200,000 clones, 88% seen once. The sequenced sample consisted of peripheral blood. These receptors were taken from a middle-aged woman who had recovered from COVID-19.

The J gene is TRBJ1-2, the V gene TRBV28, with TRBD1 matching 7 bases. The CDR3 loop spans 15 amino acids. V was clipped by 4 bases and J by 0 bases; unmatched bases: 5. Germline V gene sequence: CDR1 MDHEN, CDR2 SYDVKM. The CDR3 region has the DNA TGTGCCAGCAGTTCGCCCGGGACAGCTAACTATGGCTACACCTTC. Protein sequence: CASSSPGTANYGYTF.

The rearrangement joins TRBV20-1 to TRBJ2-1; maybe TRBD2 (6 bases). V was shortened by 3 bases and J by 0 bases, with 15 bases between the two germline ends. Germline CDR1 DFQATT, CDR2 SNEGSKA (reference sequence). CDR3 size: 16 residues. CDR3 nucleotide sequence: TGCAGTGCTAGTCTCGGACTACCAAGCTCCTACAATGAGCAGTTCTTC. This gives the protein CSASLGLPSSYNEQFF.

This chain joins TRBV19 and TRBJ2-2; D gene ambiguous. Trimming took off 7 bases at V and 4 bases at J, with 16 bases between the two ends. This CDR3 comprises 15 residues. Germline assignment: CDR1 LNHDA and CDR2 SQIVND (reference sequence). The CDR3 spells CASTSPLLGTGELFF. The DNA of the CDR3 is TGTGCCAGTACTTCCCCGCTTCTCGGCACCGGGGAGCTGTTTTTT.

This sequence joins TRBV11-2 and TRBJ2-3; 13 bases line up with TRBD2. CDR1 and CDR2 (germline): SGHAT, FQNNGV. The CDR3 length is 16 residues. Trimming removed 5 bases from V and 5 bases from J; junction bases left unmatched: 7. The CDR3 is CASSRTSGSGRDTQYF. Written as DNA, the CDR3 is TGTGCCAGCAGCAGGACTAGCGGGAGTGGTAGAGATACGCAGTATTTT.

The V gene is TRBV5-4, the J gene TRBJ2-3; 14 bases map to TRBD2. The ends lost 4 bases at V and 8 bases at J; junction bases unmatched: 6. Germline V CDR1 and CDR2: SGHNT, YYREEE (reference sequence). This CDR3 is 15 amino acids long. CDR3 in DNA: TGTGCCAGCAGCCCGGGACTAGCGGGAGAGGGTACGCAGTATTTT. Its translation is CASSPGLAGEGTQYF.

The chain carries TRBV5-6 and TRBJ2-1; 15 bases line up with TRBD2. This CDR3 contains 12 residues. Germline values: CDR1 SGHDT, CDR2 YYEEEE. The CDR3 loop reads CAWGTSGREQFF. Here the CDR3 DNA reads TGTGCTTGGGGGACTAGCGGGAGGGAGCAGTTCTTC.

CDR3: CATQWGRGTGELFF. The CDR3 nucleotides read TGTGCCACCCAGTGGGGGCGAGGCACCGGGGAGCTGTTTTTT. The chain employs TRBV24-1 and TRBJ2-2; D may be TRBD1 (6 bases). CDR1 KGHDR and CDR2 SFDVKD come from the germline V gene. Trimming pared 9 bases from V and 4 bases from J, leaving 14 bases between. The CDR3 extends over 14 amino acids.